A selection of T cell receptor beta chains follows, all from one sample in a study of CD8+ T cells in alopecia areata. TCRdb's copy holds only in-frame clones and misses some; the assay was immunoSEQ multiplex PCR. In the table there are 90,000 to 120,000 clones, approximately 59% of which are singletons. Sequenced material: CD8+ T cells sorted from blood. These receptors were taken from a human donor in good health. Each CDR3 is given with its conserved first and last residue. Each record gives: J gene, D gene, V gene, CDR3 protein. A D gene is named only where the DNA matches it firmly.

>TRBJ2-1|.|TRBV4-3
CASSQEGTINEQFF
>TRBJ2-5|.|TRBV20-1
CSARGPDTQYF
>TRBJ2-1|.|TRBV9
CASSGGQIYNEQFF
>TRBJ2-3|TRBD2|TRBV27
CASSLGAGVADTQYF
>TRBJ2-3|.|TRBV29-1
CSVGVGAGQSMVDTQYF
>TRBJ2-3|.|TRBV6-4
CASRLGPDPADTQYF
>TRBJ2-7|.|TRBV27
CASSIGGEQYF
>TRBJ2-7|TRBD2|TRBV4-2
CASRNLAEVTYEQYF
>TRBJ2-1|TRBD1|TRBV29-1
CSVRPGQNTLIPYNEQFF
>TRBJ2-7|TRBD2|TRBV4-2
CASSQKRGGPDSYEQYF
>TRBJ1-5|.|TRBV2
CASSEALSQGRNSNQPQHF
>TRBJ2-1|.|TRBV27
CASSRWDYNEQFF
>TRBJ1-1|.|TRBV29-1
CSVGVREDAFF
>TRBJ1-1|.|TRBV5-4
CASSFGTEAFF
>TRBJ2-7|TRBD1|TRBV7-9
CASVPGTGRYEQYF
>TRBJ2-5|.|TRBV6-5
CASSYSSGYQETQYF
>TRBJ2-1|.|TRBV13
CASSSLGASSSYNEQFF